Listed below are T cell receptor beta chains from one sample, sequenced in a study of OX40 agonist ivuxolimab in advanced cancers. The method was immunoSEQ multiplex PCR; TCRdb's version includes in-frame clones alone and lacks a portion of them. The data hold 75,000 to 100,000 clones, with 80% to 95% observed a single time. Here the sequenced sample was CD4+ or CD8+ T cells sorted from blood, taken in a trial of the OX40 agonist ivuxolimab. These receptors all come from an adult with an advanced solid tumor such as melanoma, head and neck, liver or kidney cancer. CDR3s include the opening cysteine and the closing phenylalanine or tryptophan. Fields, in order: CDR3 protein, CDR3 DNA, D gene, J gene, V gene. A D gene is named only where the DNA matches it firmly.

CDR3aa: CASSLPGAGGELFF
CDR3nt: TGTGCCAGCAGCTTACCAGGGGCCGGCGGGGAGCTGTTTTTT
d_gene: -
j_gene: TRBJ2-2
v_gene: TRBV5-4

CDR3aa: CASSPLDRYEQYF
CDR3nt: TGTGCCAGCAGCCCCTTGGATCGCTACGAGCAGTACTTC
d_gene: -
j_gene: TRBJ2-7
v_gene: TRBV7-9

CDR3aa: CASSVGRGELFF
CDR3nt: TGTGCCAGCAGCGTCGGACGCGGGGAGCTGTTTTTT
d_gene: -
j_gene: TRBJ2-2
v_gene: TRBV5-4

CDR3aa: CASSLSRNTDTQYF
CDR3nt: TGTGCCAGCAGCTTATCGCGGAACACAGATACGCAGTATTTT
d_gene: -
j_gene: TRBJ2-3
v_gene: TRBV7-2

CDR3aa: CASSVNTGTGSTDTQYF
CDR3nt: TGTGCCAGCAGTGTTAATACCGGGACAGGGAGCACAGATACGCAGTATTTT
d_gene: TRBD1
j_gene: TRBJ2-3
v_gene: TRBV25-1

CDR3aa: CASSQTLGELFF
CDR3nt: TGTGCCAGCAGCCAAACCCTGGGGGAGCTGTTTTTT
d_gene: -
j_gene: TRBJ2-2
v_gene: TRBV7-9

CDR3aa: CASSGPQREQSLHEQFF
CDR3nt: TGTGCCAGCAGCGGCCCCCAGCGGGAGCAAAGCCTACATGAGCAGTTCTTC
d_gene: TRBD2
j_gene: TRBJ2-1
v_gene: TRBV9

CDR3aa: CASSYSANTEAFF
CDR3nt: TGTGCCAGCAGTTACTCGGCGAACACTGAAGCTTTCTTT
d_gene: -
j_gene: TRBJ1-1
v_gene: TRBV6-5

CDR3aa: CASSVINSYNEQFF
CDR3nt: TGTGCCAGTAGTGTTATAAACTCCTACAATGAGCAGTTCTTC
d_gene: -
j_gene: TRBJ2-1
v_gene: TRBV19

CDR3aa: CASSPLGTVLYGYTF
CDR3nt: TGCGCCAGCAGCCCCCTGGGTACGGTGCTTTATGGCTACACCTTC
d_gene: -
j_gene: TRBJ1-2
v_gene: TRBV4-1